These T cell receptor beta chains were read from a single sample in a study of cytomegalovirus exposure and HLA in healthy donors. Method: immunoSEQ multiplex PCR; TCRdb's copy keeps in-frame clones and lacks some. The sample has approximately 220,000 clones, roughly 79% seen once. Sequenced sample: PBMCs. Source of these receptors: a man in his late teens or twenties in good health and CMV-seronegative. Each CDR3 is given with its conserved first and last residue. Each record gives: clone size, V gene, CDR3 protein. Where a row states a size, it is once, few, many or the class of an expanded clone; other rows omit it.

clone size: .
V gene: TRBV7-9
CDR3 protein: CASSSTGAIAKNIQYF

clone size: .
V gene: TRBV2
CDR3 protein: CASSAGLGESEQFF

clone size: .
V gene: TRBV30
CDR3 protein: CAYSAGSGNTIYF

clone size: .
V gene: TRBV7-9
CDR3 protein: CASSKGLAGGRRDTQYF

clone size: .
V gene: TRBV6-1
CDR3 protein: CASFGQTQDIQYF

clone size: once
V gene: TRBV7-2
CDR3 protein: CASSLVSRAVTGELFF

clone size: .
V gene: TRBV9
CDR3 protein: CASSVGSTSQETQYF

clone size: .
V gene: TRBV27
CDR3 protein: CASSLNAGQGGGYTF

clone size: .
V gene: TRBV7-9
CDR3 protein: CASSLLGRRRGTDTQYF

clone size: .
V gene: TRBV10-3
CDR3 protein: CAISPGQGVSPAYGYTF

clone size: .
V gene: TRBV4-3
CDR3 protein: CASSQDWAGGQPQHF

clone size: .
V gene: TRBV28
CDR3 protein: CASSFPSSYNEQFF

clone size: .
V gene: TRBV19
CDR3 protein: CASSIRGRNTGELFF

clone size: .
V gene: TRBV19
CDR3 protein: CASSFSTITPTEAFF

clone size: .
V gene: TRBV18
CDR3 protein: CASSRTEGETQYF

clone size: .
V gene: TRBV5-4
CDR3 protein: CASSQGQGVPYF

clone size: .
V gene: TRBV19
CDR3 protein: CASSIKRDRTGELFF

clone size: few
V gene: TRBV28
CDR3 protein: CASTLENTEAFF

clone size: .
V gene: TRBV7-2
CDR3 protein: CASSFQGTNSPLHF

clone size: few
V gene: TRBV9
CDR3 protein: CASSDLAGGPHSTDTQYF

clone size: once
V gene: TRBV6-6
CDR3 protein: CASNHEGGPYNEQFF

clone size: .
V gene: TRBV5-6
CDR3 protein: CASSARFREVETQYF

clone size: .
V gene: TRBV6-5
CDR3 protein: CASSPGHENTIYF

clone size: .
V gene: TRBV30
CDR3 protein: CARSDLTRPYEQYF

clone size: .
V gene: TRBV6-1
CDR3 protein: CASSGPGQGWWEQYF

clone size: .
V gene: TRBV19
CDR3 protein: CASGLPTGAWENEKLFF

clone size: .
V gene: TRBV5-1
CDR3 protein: CASSFTGQTIPGELFF

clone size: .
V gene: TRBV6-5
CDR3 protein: CASSTQGFTEAFF

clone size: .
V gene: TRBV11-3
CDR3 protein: CASSPGRDRATYNEQFF

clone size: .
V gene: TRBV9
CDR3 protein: CASSVAGVSTGELFF

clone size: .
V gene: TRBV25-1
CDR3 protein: CASSDSHLNTEAFF

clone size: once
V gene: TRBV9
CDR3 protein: CASSEGRGVMDEQYF

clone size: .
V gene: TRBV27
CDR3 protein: CASSETGGFDYGYTF

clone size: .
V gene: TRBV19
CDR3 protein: CASSIGQATDEQYF

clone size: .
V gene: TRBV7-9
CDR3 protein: CASSLALAGDKLIYGYTF

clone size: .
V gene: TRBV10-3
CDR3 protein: CAIRAGIGQPQHF

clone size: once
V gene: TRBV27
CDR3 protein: CASTSAGSYEQYF

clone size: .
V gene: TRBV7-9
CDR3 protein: CASSSEVQGAEAFF

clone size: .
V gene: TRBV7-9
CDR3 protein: CASSWGQGLENTEAFF